There are many counts of the clone carrying this T cell receptor beta chain. Its matching antigen is unknown. A single record per CDR3 protein comes from TCRdb applying MiXCR to the RACE reads. The sample includes around 300,000 distinct CDR3 sequences, around 7.7% of them seen just once. Time point indicated: pre-sensitization, week 0. Treatment indicated: therapeutic diphenylcyclopropenone sensitization with weekly scalp DPC. These data originate in a study of human T cells and chemical hapten exposure. Whole-study context: DPC (0.01%) was patch tested on the upper back and read at 6 days.

Study-wide findings and caveats: Controls formed significantly fewer large CDR3 similarity clusters than expanded TCRs did. No shift was seen in TCRs above 1 in 1000 frequency with DPC sensitization.

The V gene's germline CDR1 is MRHNA and CDR2 SNTAGT. V lost 3 bases to trimming and J lost 1 base, with 15 bases between them. The length of the CDR3 is 16 residues. The material was whole blood, obtained in connection with sensitization to the hapten diphenylcyclopropenone (DPC). The chain carries TRBV6-4 and TRBJ1-1, with D uncertain. The TCR comes from a man aged 18 to 30 with alopecia areata. Some clones in this sample may be carry-over from other donors' samples. Written as DNA, the CDR3 is TGTGCCAGCAGTGATGAGTTTAAGTTCTCGAACACTGAAGCTTTCTTT. It specifies CASSDEFKFSNTEAFF.